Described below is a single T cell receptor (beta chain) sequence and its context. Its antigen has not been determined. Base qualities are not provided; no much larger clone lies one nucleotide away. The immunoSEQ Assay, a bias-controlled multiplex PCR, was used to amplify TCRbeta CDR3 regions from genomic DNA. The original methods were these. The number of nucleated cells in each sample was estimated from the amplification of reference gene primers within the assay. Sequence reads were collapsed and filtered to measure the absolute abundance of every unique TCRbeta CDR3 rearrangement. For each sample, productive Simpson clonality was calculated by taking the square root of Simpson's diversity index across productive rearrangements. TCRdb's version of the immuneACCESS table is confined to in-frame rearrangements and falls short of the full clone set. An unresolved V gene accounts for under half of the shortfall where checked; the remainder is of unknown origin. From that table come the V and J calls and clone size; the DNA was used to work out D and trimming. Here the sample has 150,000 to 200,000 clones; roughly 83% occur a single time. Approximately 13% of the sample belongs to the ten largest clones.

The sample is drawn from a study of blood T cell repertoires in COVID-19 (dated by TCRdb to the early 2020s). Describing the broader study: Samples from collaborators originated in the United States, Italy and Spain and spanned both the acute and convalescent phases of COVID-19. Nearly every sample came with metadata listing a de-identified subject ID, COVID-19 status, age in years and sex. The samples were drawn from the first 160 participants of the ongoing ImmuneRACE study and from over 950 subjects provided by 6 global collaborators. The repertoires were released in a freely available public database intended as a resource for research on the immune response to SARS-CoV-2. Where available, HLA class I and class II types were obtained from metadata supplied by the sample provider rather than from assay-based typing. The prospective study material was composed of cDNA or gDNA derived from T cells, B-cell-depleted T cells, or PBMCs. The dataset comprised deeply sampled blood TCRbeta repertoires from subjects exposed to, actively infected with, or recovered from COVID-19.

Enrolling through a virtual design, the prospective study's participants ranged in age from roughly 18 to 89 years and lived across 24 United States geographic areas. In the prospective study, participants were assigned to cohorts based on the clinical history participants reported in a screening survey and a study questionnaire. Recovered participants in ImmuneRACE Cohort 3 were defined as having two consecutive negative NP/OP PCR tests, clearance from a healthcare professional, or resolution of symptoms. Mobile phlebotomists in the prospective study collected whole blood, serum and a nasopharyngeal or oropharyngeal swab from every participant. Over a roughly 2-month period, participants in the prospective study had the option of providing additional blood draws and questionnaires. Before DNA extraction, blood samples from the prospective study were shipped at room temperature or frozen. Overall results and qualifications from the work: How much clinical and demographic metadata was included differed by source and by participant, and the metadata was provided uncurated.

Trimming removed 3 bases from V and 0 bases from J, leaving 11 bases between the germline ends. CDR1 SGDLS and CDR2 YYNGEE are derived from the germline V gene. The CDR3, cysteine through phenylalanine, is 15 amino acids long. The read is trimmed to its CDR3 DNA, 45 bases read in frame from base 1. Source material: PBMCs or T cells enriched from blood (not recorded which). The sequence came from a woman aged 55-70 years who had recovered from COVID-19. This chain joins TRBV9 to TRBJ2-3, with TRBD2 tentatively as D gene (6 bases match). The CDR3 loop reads CASSGEGLSTDTQYF. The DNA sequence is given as TGTGCCAGCAGCGGAGAGGGACTCAGCACAGATACGCAGTATTTT.